This T cell receptor beta chain emerged from a study of glioma-infiltrating T cells after dendritic cell vaccination. Across the whole study: At biweekly intervals, patients got three intradermal dendritic cell vaccine injections.

Libraries were prepared by immunoSEQ multiplex PCR; TCRdb keeps only in-frame clonotypes and omits some of them. The sample has about 76,000 clones; 87% are singletons. This clone was detected once. The time point is: after dendritic cell vaccination, including at tumor progression/relapse. With V trimmed by 4 bases and J by 5 bases, 2 bases remained unmatched. The germline V gene has CDR1 MNHEY and CDR2 SMNVEV (reference sequence). The CDR3 has 14 residues. The clonotype comes from a human donor with glioblastoma. The sample in question was blood, obtained after dendritic cell vaccination. V usage is TRBV27 and J usage is TRBJ1-5, with 10 bases that match TRBD1. The CDR3 region is CASSSGQGYQPQHF. The DNA for the CDR3 is TGTGCCAGCAGTTCGGGACAGGGGTATCAGCCCCAGCATTTT.